This is a list of T cell receptor beta chains from one sample in a study of blood T cell repertoires in COVID-19. Profiled with immunoSEQ multiplex PCR; TCRdb holds only in-frame clones, not every one. The sample lists 65,000 to 85,000 clones; roughly 91% were seen once. Input material: peripheral blood. Receptors were obtained from a woman aged 18-29 years with acute or convalescent COVID-19. Both conserved end residues are part of each CDR3. The order of the fields is clone size, V gene, D gene, J gene, CDR3 DNA, CDR3 protein. D genes are given only for firm matches. The size field is filled for only some rows; it gives once, few, many or a size class.

clone_size: NA
v_call: TRBV3-1/TRBV3-2
d_call: TRBD2
j_call: TRBJ2-5
cdr3_nt: TGTGCCAGCAGCCAAGGAGCGAGCGGGGCGCAAGAGACCCAGTACTTC
cdr3_aa: CASSQGASGAQETQYF

clone_size: NA
v_call: TRBV7-8
d_call: TRBD1
j_call: TRBJ1-3
cdr3_nt: TGTGCCAGCAGCTTACTACGGGACAGGGTTTCTGGAAACACCATATATTTT
cdr3_aa: CASSLLRDRVSGNTIYF

clone_size: NA
v_call: TRBV30
d_call: TRBD1
j_call: TRBJ1-1
cdr3_nt: TGTGCCTGGATTCCGCCAGGGGGTAAGGTCGCCCAAGCTTTCTTT
cdr3_aa: CAWIPPGGKVAQAFF

clone_size: NA
v_call: TRBV9
d_call: TRBD2
j_call: TRBJ2-7
cdr3_nt: TGTGCCAGCAGCGTAGGCTCTAGCGGCTCCTACGAGCAGTACTTC
cdr3_aa: CASSVGSSGSYEQYF

clone_size: NA
v_call: TRBV6-5
d_call: TRBD1
j_call: TRBJ2-7
cdr3_nt: TGTGCCAGCAGTAACAGGGGTTACGAGCAGTACTTC
cdr3_aa: CASSNRGYEQYF

clone_size: NA
v_call: TRBV4-1
d_call: TRBD1
j_call: TRBJ1-1
cdr3_nt: TGCGCCAGCAGCCATCGGGGACAGGGGAAGGAGGAAGCTTTCTTT
cdr3_aa: CASSHRGQGKEEAFF

clone_size: NA
v_call: TRBV28
d_call: NA
j_call: TRBJ1-6
cdr3_nt: TGTGCCAGCAGTTTTGTACAGACTAATTCACCCCTCCACTTT
cdr3_aa: CASSFVQTNSPLHF

clone_size: few
v_call: TRBV4-1
d_call: NA
j_call: TRBJ1-5
cdr3_nt: TGCGCCAGCAGCCAAGAAACAGGGCGGAAGGGCAATCAGCCCCAGCATTTT
cdr3_aa: CASSQETGRKGNQPQHF

clone_size: once
v_call: TRBV18
d_call: NA
j_call: TRBJ1-1
cdr3_nt: TGTGCCAGCTCACAGACACAAATGAACACTGAAGCTTTCTTT
cdr3_aa: CASSQTQMNTEAFF

clone_size: NA
v_call: TRBV9
d_call: NA
j_call: TRBJ1-5
cdr3_nt: TGTGCCAGCGCGGGAGCAGGGACCAATCAGCCCCAGCATTTT
cdr3_aa: CASAGAGTNQPQHF

clone_size: NA
v_call: TRBV7-2
d_call: TRBD2
j_call: TRBJ2-5
cdr3_nt: TGTGCGACCCGGACTAGCGGGGTTCAAGAGACCCAGTACTTC
cdr3_aa: CATRTSGVQETQYF

clone_size: many
v_call: TRBV19
d_call: TRBD1
j_call: TRBJ1-5
cdr3_nt: TGTGCCAGTAGTATAAGAACTGTTGGGGGACAGGGTCCCAATCAGCCCCAGCATTTT
cdr3_aa: CASSIRTVGGQGPNQPQHF

clone_size: NA
v_call: TRBV4-3
d_call: NA
j_call: TRBJ1-1
cdr3_nt: TGCGCCAGCAGCCTTAGGCCAGGGGACATGAACACTGAAGCTTTCTTT
cdr3_aa: CASSLRPGDMNTEAFF

clone_size: once
v_call: TRBV3-1/TRBV3-2
d_call: NA
j_call: TRBJ1-2
cdr3_nt: TGTGCCAGCAGCCCGAGGGGGTCCTATGGCTACACCTTC
cdr3_aa: CASSPRGSYGYTF

clone_size: NA
v_call: TRBV5-1
d_call: NA
j_call: TRBJ1-1
cdr3_nt: TGCGCCAGCAGCCCAAGCTCAGGGGTCGGGACTGAAGCTTTCTTT
cdr3_aa: CASSPSSGVGTEAFF

clone_size: once
v_call: TRBV29-1
d_call: TRBD1
j_call: TRBJ2-7
cdr3_nt: TGCAGCGTTGTAACAGGGGGCAAGTACGAGCAGTACTTC
cdr3_aa: CSVVTGGKYEQYF

clone_size: NA
v_call: TRBV21-1
d_call: NA
j_call: TRBJ2-4
cdr3_nt: TGTGCCAGCAGCAAAGTGAGGATAGCCAAAAACATTCAGTACTTC
cdr3_aa: CASSKVRIAKNIQYF

clone_size: NA
v_call: TRBV7-8
d_call: NA
j_call: TRBJ1-5
cdr3_nt: TGTGCCAGCAGCTTAATTGCCGCAGGGAATCAGCCCCAGCATTTT
cdr3_aa: CASSLIAAGNQPQHF

clone_size: NA
v_call: TRBV11-2
d_call: TRBD2
j_call: TRBJ2-2
cdr3_nt: TGTGCGACCAAAAGCGGGAGGACAAACACCGGGGAGCTGTTTTTT
cdr3_aa: CATKSGRTNTGELFF

clone_size: NA
v_call: TRBV2
d_call: NA
j_call: TRBJ2-3
cdr3_nt: TGTGCCACCGAGGGGGTGGCAGATACGCAGTATTTT
cdr3_aa: CATEGVADTQYF

clone_size: NA
v_call: TRBV4-3
d_call: NA
j_call: TRBJ1-1
cdr3_nt: TGCGCCAGCAGCCCCGCCACAGGTAACACTGAAGCTTTCTTT
cdr3_aa: CASSPATGNTEAFF

clone_size: NA
v_call: TRBV5-8
d_call: NA
j_call: TRBJ1-5
cdr3_nt: TGTGCCAGCAGCCTGGCAGGGGCAGGTCAGCCCCAGCATTTT
cdr3_aa: CASSLAGAGQPQHF

clone_size: once
v_call: TRBV14
d_call: NA
j_call: TRBJ1-1
cdr3_nt: TGTGCCAGCAGCAGGACGGGCGGGCACACTGAAGCTTTCTTT
cdr3_aa: CASSRTGGHTEAFF

clone_size: NA
v_call: TRBV25-1
d_call: NA
j_call: TRBJ2-3
cdr3_nt: TGTGCCAGCAGTGATTGGCAGGGTGCTAGCACAGATACGCAGTATTTT
cdr3_aa: CASSDWQGASTDTQYF

clone_size: NA
v_call: TRBV28
d_call: NA
j_call: TRBJ2-1
cdr3_nt: TGTGCCAGCAGCAAACAGGGTCGCTCCTACAATGAGCAGTTCTTC
cdr3_aa: CASSKQGRSYNEQFF

clone_size: NA
v_call: TRBV13
d_call: TRBD1
j_call: TRBJ1-1
cdr3_nt: TGTGCCAGCAGCTTAGGCAGGGGGCCGAGCACTGAAGCTTTCTTT
cdr3_aa: CASSLGRGPSTEAFF

clone_size: NA
v_call: TRBV4-1
d_call: TRBD1
j_call: TRBJ1-5
cdr3_nt: TGCGCCAGCAGCCAAGAGGGGACAGTCTGGGGCCAGCCCCAGCATTTT
cdr3_aa: CASSQEGTVWGQPQHF

clone_size: NA
v_call: TRBV4-2
d_call: TRBD2
j_call: TRBJ2-7
cdr3_nt: TGTGCCAGCAGCCAAGGTCCAGCGGGGGTCTACGAGCAGTACTTC
cdr3_aa: CASSQGPAGVYEQYF

clone_size: NA
v_call: TRBV30
d_call: TRBD1
j_call: TRBJ1-6
cdr3_nt: TGTGCCTGGGACGAAACCGGGACAGGGGGATCACCCCTCCACTTT
cdr3_aa: CAWDETGTGGSPLHF

clone_size: NA
v_call: TRBV5-5
d_call: NA
j_call: TRBJ2-7
cdr3_nt: TGTGCCAGCAGCCTCGGTCCCGGAAGCGCCTACGAGCAGTACTTC
cdr3_aa: CASSLGPGSAYEQYF

clone_size: NA
v_call: TRBV2
d_call: NA
j_call: TRBJ2-7
cdr3_nt: TGTGCCAGCAGTGACGGCTACGAGCAGTACTTC
cdr3_aa: CASSDGYEQYF

clone_size: NA
v_call: TRBV9
d_call: TRBD2
j_call: TRBJ2-5
cdr3_nt: TGTGCCAGCAGCGTCGGACTAGATCTATTTGAGACCCAGTACTTC
cdr3_aa: CASSVGLDLFETQYF

clone_size: NA
v_call: TRBV28
d_call: NA
j_call: TRBJ2-3
cdr3_nt: TGTGCCAGCAGTTCACCGGGACAACCCACAGATACGCAGTATTTT
cdr3_aa: CASSSPGQPTDTQYF

clone_size: NA
v_call: TRBV3-1/TRBV3-2
d_call: NA
j_call: TRBJ1-2
cdr3_nt: TGTGCCAGCAGCCAAGTGGACTCCGGTTATGGCTACACCTTC
cdr3_aa: CASSQVDSGYGYTF

clone_size: NA
v_call: TRBV9
d_call: TRBD2
j_call: TRBJ2-1
cdr3_nt: TGTGCCAGCAGCGTAAACCCGGGACTAGATAATGAGCAGTTCTTC
cdr3_aa: CASSVNPGLDNEQFF

clone_size: once
v_call: TRBV5-8
d_call: TRBD1
j_call: TRBJ1-2
cdr3_nt: TGTGCCAGCAGGGAGACAGGGCGAAACTATGGCTACACCTTC
cdr3_aa: CASRETGRNYGYTF

clone_size: NA
v_call: TRBV5-1
d_call: NA
j_call: TRBJ1-4
cdr3_nt: TGCGCCAGCAGCTTGGACAGGGTGGGGAGTAATGAAAAACTGTTTTTT
cdr3_aa: CASSLDRVGSNEKLFF

clone_size: few
v_call: TRBV6-1
d_call: TRBD2
j_call: TRBJ2-1
cdr3_nt: TGTGCCAGCAGTGATTGGGCCGGGAGGGCCTACAATGAGCAGTTCTTC
cdr3_aa: CASSDWAGRAYNEQFF

clone_size: NA
v_call: TRBV5-1
d_call: NA
j_call: TRBJ2-7
cdr3_nt: TGCGCCAGCCGACGGGGATACGTGGCGCCGATTAGGGACGAGCAGTACTTC
cdr3_aa: CASRRGYVAPIRDEQYF

clone_size: NA
v_call: TRBV7-6
d_call: TRBD1
j_call: TRBJ2-5
cdr3_nt: TGTGCCAGCGCGAACAGGGGGCAGACCCAGTACTTC
cdr3_aa: CASANRGQTQYF

clone_size: once
v_call: TRBV11-3
d_call: TRBD1
j_call: TRBJ1-1
cdr3_nt: TGTGCCATACCGACAGGGGGCCTTAACACTGAAGCTTTCTTT
cdr3_aa: CAIPTGGLNTEAFF

clone_size: NA
v_call: TRBV7-2
d_call: NA
j_call: TRBJ1-2
cdr3_nt: TGTGCCAGCAGCTTAGTAATCGGAGGGGATCGCATCTTC
cdr3_aa: CASSLVIGGDRIF

clone_size: NA
v_call: TRBV28
d_call: NA
j_call: TRBJ1-3
cdr3_nt: TGTGCCAGCAGTGGCGGAGCCGTATCCTCCCTTGACACCATATATTTT
cdr3_aa: CASSGGAVSSLDTIYF

clone_size: NA
v_call: TRBV6-5
d_call: NA
j_call: TRBJ2-2
cdr3_nt: TGTGCCAGCATGAGGAAAACGTATGGGGAGCTGTTTTTT
cdr3_aa: CASMRKTYGELFF